What follows is one TCR beta chain and its context. Measured with immunoSEQ multiplex PCR; TCRdb has only the in-frame clones, and not every one. The data show about 60,000 clones, about four fifths seen once. The data originate from a study of blood T cell repertoires in COVID-19. Looking at the study overall: In each case, the material was cDNA or gDNA derived from T cells, B-cell-depleted T cells, or PBMCs.

This receptor was identified in a human donor in a cohort sampled during active COVID-19. The specimen sequenced was peripheral blood.

The CDR3 sequence: CSVVLQATYEQYF. DNA of the CDR3: TGCAGCGTTGTTCTACAGGCCACCTACGAGCAGTACTTC. This chain connects TRBV29-1 to TRBJ2-7, with D possibly matching TRBD1 (5 bases). The CDR3 sequence is 13 residues long. The V gene's germline CDR1 is SQVTM and CDR2 ANQGSEA. Trimming stripped 4 bases from V and 2 bases from J, with 12 bases between.